The T cell receptor beta chain under discussion was sequenced for a study of T-cell reconstitution after alpha-beta-depleted transplantation in children. Trimming left V 0 bases short and J 3 bases short, with 10 bases between. The CDR3 spans 14 residues. Germline V gene sequence: CDR1 SGHKS, CDR2 YYEKEE (reference sequence). Concerning this clonotype itself: Its antigen remains unidentified.

Molecular barcoding with unique molecular identifiers was used for the TCRbeta library. TCRdb redid the calling of the PCR reads with MiXCR, one entry per CDR3 protein. There are 300,000 to 350,000 distinct CDR3 sequences in the sample; around 20% occur only once, and 9.5% to 13% lies in the top ten. Study-wide results and limits: Alpha-beta T cells present about two months after transplant were reported to originate from several hundred expanded graft clones. T-cell counts and diversity at one year post-transplant came mainly from newly produced T cells.

This clonotype was sampled from a male patient under 18 who had a stem cell transplant for acute lymphoblastic leukemia, so the T cells may come from the graft donor. Sample: PBMCs, mostly from graft donor cells, taken 180 days after TCRalphabeta/CD19-depleted stem cell transplant. V and J are TRBV5-5 and TRBJ2-7, with D perhaps matching TRBD1 (5 bases). Written as DNA, the CDR3 is TGTGCCAGCAGCTTGGGCCAGGGAAACTACGAGCAGTACTTC. It codes for CASSLGQGNYEQYF.